The 27 T cell receptor beta chains reported below all come from one sample, sequenced in a study of cytomegalovirus exposure and HLA in healthy donors. TCRdb's table, derived via immunoSEQ multiplex PCR, lists solely in-frame clones and lacks some. The data show about 130,000 clones, around 86% seen once. Material for sequencing was PBMCs. The receptors here all came from a woman aged 18 to 35 in good health and CMV-seronegative.

CDR3 nucleotides: TGTGCCAGCAGCGACCCGCGAGCGCCGAACACCGGGGAGCTGTTTTTT. This translates into CASSDPRAPNTGELFF. This chain uses TRBV9 with TRBJ2-2; D not certain. Germline V gene sequence: CDR1 SGDLS, CDR2 YYNGEE. The V end was cut by 3 bases, the J end by 0 bases, with 12 bases between. The CDR3 covers 16 residues.

V usage is TRBV2 and J usage is TRBJ1-3; D ambiguous. CDR3 length equals 15 residues. V gave up 3 bases and J gave up 2 bases, with 11 bases separating them. Germline CDR1 and CDR2: SNHLY and FYNNEI. This CDR3 is CASSDVRSTGNTIYF. The DNA for the CDR3 is TGTGCCAGCAGTGACGTAAGAAGCACTGGAAACACCATATATTTT. The entire variable domain, with the rest obtained from reference TRBV2 and TRBJ1-3, is as follows: EPEVTQTPSHQVTQMGQEVILRCVPISNHLYFYWYRQILGQKVEFLVSFYNNEISEKSEIFDDQFSVERPDGSNFTLKIRSTKLEDSAMYFCASSDVRSTGNTIYFGEGSWLTVV.

The chain couples TRBV19 to TRBJ1-4; no reliable D call. From germline, CDR1 is LNHDA and CDR2 SQIVND (reference sequence). Deletions cut 2 bases from V and 4 bases from J, with 11 bases between. This CDR3 spans 15 amino acids. CDR3 sequence reads: CASSILGGNNEKLFF. CDR3 nucleotides: TGTGCCAGTAGTATATTAGGAGGGAATAATGAAAAACTGTTTTTT.

This chain connects TRBV2 to TRBJ2-6; D is unresolved. CDR1 and CDR2 (germline): SNHLY, FYNNEI. Trimming took off 9 bases at V and 4 bases at J, with 16 bases between the two ends. This CDR3 is built from 15 residues. The CDR3 sequence: CASASGGAGANVLTF. CDR3 sequence (DNA): TGTGCCAGTGCTTCGGGTGGAGCCGGGGCCAACGTCCTGACTTTC.

This chain uses TRBV5-6 with TRBJ2-7; the match to TRBD2 covers 11 bases. V lost 4 bases and J lost 3; bases outside the gene matches: 9. The CDR3 is 16 amino acids. Germline V lookup: CDR1 SGHDT, CDR2 YYEEEE. CDR3 DNA sequence: TGTGCCAGCAGCCCGGAGGGACTAGCGGTCCACTACGAGCAGTACTTC. The encoded protein is CASSPEGLAVHYEQYF.

The CDR3 loop is CASRTGTLGYEQYF. The DNA for the CDR3 is TGCGCCAGCAGAACCGGGACTCTCGGTTACGAGCAGTACTTC. J is TRBJ2-7 and V is TRBV5-1; D may be TRBD2 (6 bases). Germline-derived CDR1 and CDR2 are SGHRS and YFSETQ. V dropped 5 bases and J dropped 4 bases, with 16 bases sitting between them. The CDR3 extends over 14 amino acids.

The genes are TRBV19 and TRBJ2-2; TRBD2 aligns across 15 bases. Germline values: CDR1 LNHDA, CDR2 SQIVND (reference sequence). The CDR3 has 19 residues. V was pared by 4 bases and J by 5 bases, with 11 bases of the junction left unmatched. The CDR3 loop is CASSSLPGTSGGNTGELFF. The DNA for the CDR3 is TGTGCCAGTAGTAGCTTGCCCGGGACTAGCGGGGGGAATACCGGGGAGCTGTTTTTT.

This chain's CDR3 is CASSEALHGAIYEQYF. As DNA, the CDR3 is TGTGCCAGCAGTGAAGCGCTTCATGGAGCCATCTACGAGCAGTACTTC. V is TRBV6-1 and J is TRBJ2-7; D gene uncertain. Trimming left V 0 bases short and J 3 bases short, with 15 bases between. Germline CDR1 MNHNS, CDR2 SASEGT. The CDR3 loop spans 16 amino acids.

The rearrangement joins TRBV7-9 to TRBJ2-1; 7 bases align to TRBD2. V lost 3 bases to trimming and J lost 8 bases; unmatched junction nucleotides: 10. Germline CDR1 reads SEHNR; CDR2 reads FQNEAQ (reference sequence). The CDR3 covers 15 residues. The CDR3 reads CASSLWGGREHEQFF. In DNA, the CDR3 is TGTGCCAGCAGCTTGTGGGGGGGGAGAGAACATGAGCAGTTCTTC.

This chain connects TRBV29-1 to TRBJ1-1; a possible D gene is TRBD1 (5 bases). The CDR3 runs 11 residues. Germline V gives CDR1 SQVTM, CDR2 ANQGSEA. The V end lost 5 bases, the J end lost 8 bases, and 12 bases lay between the germline ends. The CDR3: CSVWGGGEAFF. The CDR3 DNA is TGCAGCGTTTGGGGCGGTGGGGAAGCTTTCTTT.

In this sample, this clone turned up once. For the CDR3, the DNA is TGTGCCAGCAGTCCCCGGGACTACTACGAGCAGTACTTC. Its protein is CASSPRDYYEQYF. This chain joins TRBV28 and TRBJ2-7, with 7 bases fitting TRBD2. V lost 5 bases, J lost 3 bases, and 4 bases stayed unmatched. Germline V lookup: CDR1 MDHEN, CDR2 SYDVKM. The CDR3 spans 13 residues.

The chain employs TRBV5-4 and TRBJ1-2, with 11 bases aligning to TRBD1. Germline V CDR1 and CDR2: SGHNT, YYREEE (reference sequence). CDR3 length equals 13 residues. V lost 4 bases to trimming and J lost 7 bases; unmatched junction nucleotides: 3. The CDR3 sequence is CASSLGTGGGYTF. The CDR3 DNA reads TGTGCCAGCAGCCTCGGGACAGGGGGTGGCTACACCTTC.

The gene calls are TRBV4-1 and TRBJ1-2; D uncertain. Germline assignment: CDR1 MGHRA and CDR2 YSYEKL. The CDR3 sequence is 17 residues long. Trimming removed 4 bases from V and 4 bases from J, with 22 bases in between. The CDR3 reads CASSPTVGSERSYGYTF. DNA for the CDR3: TGCGCCAGCAGCCCCACGGTGGGATCAGAGCGGAGCTATGGCTACACCTTC.

V gene TRBV2 combines with J gene TRBJ1-1; a possible D gene is TRBD1 (5 bases). This CDR3 contains 15 residues. Trimming stripped 6 bases from V and 0 bases from J, with 14 bases between. CDR1 and CDR2 (germline): SNHLY, FYNNEI. The CDR3 region is CASRTEPKMNTEAFF. CDR3 in DNA: TGTGCCAGCAGGACAGAGCCTAAAATGAACACTGAAGCTTTCTTT.

J is TRBJ1-2 and V is TRBV14; 9 nucleotides line up with TRBD1. This CDR3 contains 15 residues. Unmatched junction bases numbered 1, after V lost 1 base and J lost 1 base. The V gene's germline CDR1 is SGHDN and CDR2 FVKESK. The CDR3 sequence is CASSQGTGVNYGYTF. Written as DNA, the CDR3 is TGTGCCAGCAGCCAAGGGACAGGGGTTAACTATGGCTACACCTTC.

V usage is TRBV7-2 and J usage is TRBJ2-5; the D gene is possibly TRBD2 (6 bases). V was pared by 4 bases and J by 5 bases, with 14 bases between. There are 14 residues in the CDR3. Germline lookup yields CDR1 SGHTA and CDR2 FQGNSA. The CDR3 is CASSYSNAGETQYF. CDR3 coding DNA: TGTGCCAGCAGCTATTCCAACGCGGGGGAGACCCAGTACTTC.

This chain joins TRBV7-9 and TRBJ2-5; weak D call: TRBD2 (6 bases). V shed 4 bases and J shed 3 bases, with 15 bases lying between them. Germline V lookup: CDR1 SEHNR, CDR2 FQNEAQ (reference sequence). The CDR3 totals 15 residues. The CDR3 DNA follows: TGTGCCAGCAGCTCCCGGGACTGGGAGAAAGAGACCCAGTACTTC. Residues: CASSSRDWEKETQYF.

The rearrangement joins TRBV28 to TRBJ1-1; the D gene is possibly TRBD1 (5 bases). The germline V and J ends were trimmed by 3 bases and 0 bases, with 23 bases remaining between them. CDR3 length: 19 residues. CDR1 and CDR2 (germline): MDHEN, SYDVKM. The CDR3 sequence is CASSLAGQGHRGMNTEAFF. DNA of the CDR3: TGTGCCAGCAGTTTGGCAGGCCAGGGTCACAGAGGAATGAACACTGAAGCTTTCTTT.

This clone was counted a few times. The chain couples TRBV30 to TRBJ2-7, with TRBD2 matching 11 bases. V lost 1 base to trimming and J lost 4 bases; unmatched junction nucleotides: 6. The CDR3 totals 15 residues. Germline loops: CDR1 GTSNPN, CDR2 SVGIG (reference sequence). The CDR3 loop reads CAWSGVAGGGYEQYF. The CDR3 DNA sequence: TGTGCCTGGAGTGGGGTAGCGGGAGGGGGGTACGAGCAGTACTTC.

V usage is TRBV6-5 and J usage is TRBJ1-4, with 8 nucleotides matching TRBD1. The V segment lost 4 bases and the J segment 8 bases; nucleotides outside the gene matches: 12. Germline CDR1 is MNHEY and CDR2 is SVGAGI. The CDR3 extends over 16 amino acids. DNA of the CDR3: TGTGCCAGCAGTTCGGGGGACAGGTTGTCAACCGAAAAACTGTTTTTT. This gives the protein CASSSGDRLSTEKLFF.

V and J are TRBV5-1 and TRBJ1-2; D unresolved. V was shortened by 0 bases and J by 5 bases, with 20 bases between the two germline ends. The germline gives CDR1 SGHRS, CDR2 YFSETQ. There are 17 residues in the CDR3. The CDR3 sequence is CASSLAGPGEGQYGYTF. In nucleotides, the CDR3 is TGCGCCAGCAGCTTGGCCGGGCCTGGGGAGGGCCAATATGGCTACACCTTC.

V is TRBV28 and J is TRBJ2-7, with 8 bases aligning to TRBD2. The CDR3 covers 16 residues. V dropped 3 bases and J dropped 2; count of bases not matched to a gene: 9. Germline loops: CDR1 MDHEN, CDR2 SYDVKM. For the CDR3, the DNA is TGTGCCAGCAGTTTCGCCCTAGCGGGCCTAACCTACGAGCAGTACTTC. The encoded protein is CASSFALAGLTYEQYF.

V is TRBV11-2 and J is TRBJ2-2; 10 bases line up with TRBD2. The CDR3 sequence is 17 residues long. V trimming: 1 base; J trimming: 6 bases; junction bases outside the gene matches: 8. Germline CDR1 and CDR2: SGHAT and FQNNGV. DNA for the CDR3: TGTGCCAGCAGCTTAGGGACTAGCGGTTTTAGAGCCGGGGAGCTGTTTTTT. Amino acids: CASSLGTSGFRAGELFF.

The V call is TRBV28, the J call TRBJ2-1; D is unresolved. Between the trimmed V and J ends, which lost 5 bases and 4 bases, there was a span of 12 bases. This CDR3 contains 14 residues. Germline V gene lookup returns CDR1 MDHEN and CDR2 SYDVKM. The CDR3 region is CASSPPQAYNEQFF. CDR3 sequence (DNA): TGTGCCAGCAGTCCTCCCCAGGCTTACAATGAGCAGTTCTTC. The whole variable domain, filled in from reference TRBV28 and TRBJ2-1, reads DVKVTQSSRYLVKRTGEKVFLECVQDMDHENMFWYRQDPGLGLRLIYFSYDVKMKEKGDIPEGYSVSREKKERFSLILESASTNQTSMYLCASSPPQAYNEQFFGPGTRLTVL.

The V and J genes are TRBV18 and TRBJ2-3; 12 positions match TRBD2. This CDR3 is built from 16 residues. In germline, CDR1 is KGHSH, CDR2 LQKENI. The V and J ends lost 5 bases and 2 bases, in that order; junction bases with no gene match: 5. CDR3 sequence reads: CASSLTSGGFTDTQYF. CDR3 sequence (DNA): TGTGCCAGCTCATTGACTAGCGGGGGCTTCACAGATACGCAGTATTTT.

The chain carries TRBV5-5 and TRBJ2-1; TRBD2 is a possible D gene (5 bases). Germline CDR1 SGHKS, CDR2 YYEKEE (reference sequence). The CDR3 runs 15 residues. Trimming shortened V by 4 bases and J by 0 bases, and 11 bases separated the two germline ends. The CDR3 DNA reads TGTGCCAGCAGCCCAATAGCGAGCTCCTACAATGAGCAGTTCTTC. Its protein is CASSPIASSYNEQFF.

This clone was seen just once. V is TRBV5-4 and J is TRBJ2-1, with D possibly TRBD2 on 6 matching bases. Trimming removed 4 bases from V and 4 bases from J, with 24 bases in between. CDR1 and CDR2 from the germline V gene are SGHNT and YYREEE (reference sequence). The CDR3 totals 18 residues. The CDR3 here is CASSPGGSGASLYNEQFF. For the CDR3, the DNA is TGTGCCAGCAGCCCCGGGGGTAGCGGAGCCTCACTATACAATGAGCAGTTCTTC.